What follows are 27 T cell receptor beta chains derived from one specimen sequenced in a study of regulatory T cells in long-lasting Graves disease. Noted time point: newly diagnosed GD, antithyroid drugs for less than 3 months. Extracted RNA from PBMCs served as the source of the TCR library. Library construction for TCR beta used iRepertoire HTBI primers and Arm-PCR of CDR3 regions. In TCRdb, the multiplex PCR reads were re-called with MiXCR into one record per CDR3 protein. The sample shows under 800,000 distinct CDR3 sequences, approximately 15% of them seen only once. These data were also filed under a second study, of T cells in Graves' hyperthyroidism and ophthalmopathy.

The sample consisted of peripheral blood mononuclear cells (PBMCs), taken at new diagnosis, from a patient treated with antithyroid drugs. These receptors were collected from a woman aged 25 to 45 with Graves disease.

J is TRBJ1-2 and V is TRBV12-3 or TRBV12-4; a weak D match, TRBD1 (5 bases). The CDR3 is made up of 14 amino acids. Trimming cost V 7 bases and J 5 bases, with 17 bases left between them. The CDR3 sequence: CASTPNLGGYGYTF. In DNA form, the CDR3 reads TGTGCCAGCACCCCTAATCTGGGGGGTTATGGCTACACCTTC.

This clonotype has a count of ten or more. This sequence joins TRBV20-1 and TRBJ1-2; no firm D call. V lost 6 bases to trimming and J lost 5 bases, with 19 bases between them. Germline V gene lookup returns CDR1 DFQATT and CDR2 SNEGSKA (reference sequence). CDR3 length equals 14 residues. The CDR3 sequence: CSAGTGILRYGYTF. The CDR3 DNA reads as TGCAGTGCCGGTACGGGAATACTACGTTATGGCTACACCTTC.

This clonotype was picked up one time. The chain carries TRBV10-2 and TRBJ2-7, with unresolved D. The CDR3 is 12 residues long. Trimming took off 7 bases at V and 4 bases at J, with 11 bases between the two ends. The germline V gene has CDR1 WSHSY and CDR2 SAAADI. The CDR3 DNA sequence: TGCGCCAGCACGGCGGACCTATACGAGCAGTACTTC. Amino acids: CASTADLYEQYF.

This clonotype turned up a few times. The chain has TRBV9 and TRBJ2-7; TRBD1 might be the D (5 bases). Trimming pared 4 bases from V and 4 bases from J, leaving 12 bases between. CDR3 length: 13 amino acids. Germline V gene data show CDR1 as SGDLS and CDR2 as YYNGEE. The CDR3 nucleotides read TGTGCCAGCAGCATAGATGGGGCGTACGAGCAGTACTTC. Translated: CASSIDGAYEQYF.

This clonotype turned up a few times. The genes are TRBV15 and TRBJ2-7; 7 nucleotides agree with TRBD1. The CDR3 loop spans 14 amino acids. Trimming removed 3 bases from V and 3 bases from J; junction bases left unmatched: 5. Germline V lookup: CDR1 LNHNV, CDR2 YYDKDF (reference sequence). The CDR3 spells CATSRYRGNYEQYF. The DNA of the CDR3 is TGTGCCACCAGCAGGTACAGGGGTAACTACGAGCAGTACTTC.

This clonotype has ten or more counts. The chain couples TRBV29-1 to TRBJ1-1, with a tentative D call TRBD1 (6 bases). Looked up from germline, CDR1 is SQVTM and CDR2 is ANQGSEA. This CDR3 spans 16 amino acids. V gave up 7 bases and J gave up 3 bases, with 24 bases separating them. In DNA form, the CDR3 reads TGCAGCGCCGGAGGTCAGTTCGGGGGCTTGGACACTGAAGCTTTCTTT. It codes for CSAGGQFGGLDTEAFF.

This clonotype came up many times. The CDR3 sequence is CASSLADKIAGASYEQYF. The CDR3 DNA sequence: TGTGCCAGCAGTTTAGCGGATAAAATAGCGGGAGCGTCCTACGAGCAGTACTTC. The gene calls are TRBV12-3 or TRBV12-4 and TRBJ2-7, with 9 positions matching TRBD2. The CDR3 has 18 residues. The J segment lost 1 base and the V segment lost 0 bases, leaving 10 bases of the junction unmatched.

The rearrangement links TRBV6-1 to TRBJ2-1, with 7 nucleotides matching TRBD2. Germline V lookup: CDR1 MNHNS, CDR2 SASEGT. The CDR3 is 15 residues long. V trimming: 2 bases; J trimming: 6 bases; junction bases outside the gene matches: 7. The CDR3 region is CASSEWAGAANEQFF. The CDR3, as DNA: TGTGCCAGCAGTGAATGGGCGGGAGCTGCCAATGAGCAGTTCTTC.

Many counts were recorded for this clonotype. The chain recombines TRBV6-5 with TRBJ2-7, with 8 bases lining up with TRBD2. Looked up from germline, CDR1 is MNHEY and CDR2 is SVGAGI. Trimming removed 0 bases from V and 0 bases from J; junction bases left unmatched: 7. The CDR3 has 17 residues. This CDR3 is CASSYSTSVLSSYEQYF. The DNA for the CDR3 is TGTGCCAGCAGTTACTCGACTAGCGTCCTGAGCTCCTACGAGCAGTACTTC.

V and J are TRBV11-2 and TRBJ2-5; D is ambiguous. The V and J ends lost 0 bases and 6 bases respectively, with 8 bases between them. This CDR3 has 13 residues. The germline gives CDR1 SGHAT, CDR2 FQNNGV. In nucleotides, the CDR3 is TGTGCCAGCAGCTTAGATGGTGGGCAGACCCAGTACTTC. Its translation: CASSLDGGQTQYF.

This clonotype was observed a handful of times. The chain joins TRBV28 to TRBJ2-7; 8 bases agree with TRBD1. CDR1 and CDR2 from the germline V gene are MDHEN and SYDVKM. V lost 4 bases, J lost 7 bases, and 12 bases stayed unmatched. This CDR3 is 15 amino acids long. The CDR3 DNA is TGTGCCAGCAGTTCAATGGGCCCGGACAGGGCGGAGCAGTACTTC. Its protein product is CASSSMGPDRAEQYF.

This clonotype was recorded many times. V is TRBV7-2 and J is TRBJ2-7, with a tentative D call TRBD2 (6 bases). Per germline, CDR1 SGHTA and CDR2 FQGNSA. Trimming shortened V by 5 bases and J by 5 bases, and 16 bases separated the two germline ends. The CDR3 is 14 residues long. CDR3 in amino acids: CASSPFTGVNEQYF. CDR3 DNA: TGTGCCAGCAGCCCATTTACGGGGGTCAACGAGCAGTACTTC.

V is TRBV5-1 and J is TRBJ2-5, with 9 bases fitting TRBD1. Germline CDR1 and CDR2: SGHRS and YFSETQ. V lost 4 bases to trimming and J lost 5 bases; unmatched junction nucleotides: 9. The CDR3 spans 15 residues. CDR3 amino acids: CASSLGQGMVETQYF. DNA for the CDR3: TGCGCCAGCAGCCTGGGACAGGGTATGGTGGAGACCCAGTACTTC.

The chain links TRBV7-8 to TRBJ1-1, with unresolved D. This CDR3 is 12 amino acids long. Per the germline V gene, CDR1 is SGHVS and CDR2 is FQNEAQ. V gave up 5 bases and J gave up 4 bases, with 8 bases separating them. The CDR3 here is CASSLQITEAFF. Here the CDR3 DNA reads TGTGCCAGCAGCCTCCAGATCACTGAAGCTTTCTTT.

This clonotype was detected many times. The V and J genes are TRBV7-2 and TRBJ2-1; 10 positions agree with TRBD2. The V segment lost 1 base and the J segment 7 bases; nucleotides outside the gene matches: 7. The CDR3 has 16 residues. Germline lookup yields CDR1 SGHTA and CDR2 FQGNSA. CDR3 sequence: CASSLVAAGGPNEQFF. CDR3 nucleotides: TGTGCCAGCAGCTTAGTCGCAGCGGGAGGGCCAAATGAGCAGTTCTTC.

With respect to this clonotype: A read error may explain this, as a much larger clone is one base away. This chain links TRBV19 with TRBJ1-1, with D possibly matching TRBD1 (6 bases). The length of the CDR3 is 15 residues. V gave up 10 bases and J gave up 0 bases, with 18 bases separating them. Germline values: CDR1 LNHDA, CDR2 SQIVND (reference sequence). The CDR3 sequence: CATQDRLRMNTEAFF. CDR3 sequence (DNA): TGTGCCACCCAGGACAGACTCCGCATGAACACTGAAGCTTTCTTT.

The chain has TRBV7-3 and TRBJ2-1; D is possibly TRBD1 or TRBD2 (5 bases each). V lost 5 bases and J 6 bases, leaving 11 bases between the germline ends. CDR3 size: 13 residues. CDR1 SGHTA and CDR2 FQGTGA come from the germline V gene. The CDR3 region has the DNA TGTGCCAGCAGCCCTACGGGGCTCAATGAGCAGTTCTTC. This sequence encodes CASSPTGLNEQFF.

This clonotype was picked up many times. The rearrangement uses TRBV20-1 and TRBJ2-5; 10 nucleotides align to TRBD2. CDR3 length: 15 amino acids. CDR1 and CDR2 from the germline V gene are DFQATT and SNEGSKA (reference sequence). With V trimmed by 4 bases and J by 9 bases, 14 bases remained unmatched. The CDR3 DNA is TGCAGTGCTATGTACCCCCTTACTAGCGGGAAGTCCCAGTACTTC. It encodes CSAMYPLTSGKSQYF.

This clonotype has only a few counts. The J gene is TRBJ2-2, the V gene TRBV27; 10 bases fit TRBD1. This CDR3 is 16 amino acids long. Germline V gives CDR1 MNHEY, CDR2 SMNVEV (reference sequence). V trimming: 3 bases; J trimming: 6 bases; junction bases outside the gene matches: 7. The CDR3 loop is CASSFLTGGASGELFF. The CDR3 DNA sequence: TGTGCCAGCAGTTTCTTGACAGGGGGCGCATCCGGGGAGCTGTTTTTT.

There are a few counts of this clonotype. The gene calls are TRBV7-9 and TRBJ1-5, with 7 bases matching TRBD1. Germline CDR1 SEHNR, CDR2 FQNEAQ (reference sequence). With V trimmed by 3 bases and J by 8 bases, 7 bases remained unmatched. CDR3 size: 14 residues. CDR3 residues: CASSLQGEGEPQHF. For the CDR3, the DNA is TGTGCCAGCAGCTTGCAGGGGGAAGGGGAGCCCCAGCATTTT.

This clonotype was observed a few times. V is TRBV28 and J is TRBJ2-7, with 7 bases lining up with TRBD1. Losses at the gene ends were 6 bases for V and 2 bases for J; bases not matched to a gene: 10. The CDR3 loop spans 15 amino acids. Germline loops: CDR1 MDHEN, CDR2 SYDVKM. CDR3 amino acids: CASSSTDRAAYEQYF. DNA for the CDR3: TGTGCCAGCAGCTCTACTGACAGGGCCGCCTACGAGCAGTACTTC.

This chain links TRBV5-1 with TRBJ2-2; 8 positions match TRBD1. V lost 3 bases to trimming and J lost 1 base; unmatched junction nucleotides: 5. The CDR3 loop spans 16 amino acids. Germline loops: CDR1 SGHRS, CDR2 YFSETQ. Here the CDR3 reads CASSSIGQGNTGELFF. DNA for the CDR3: TGCGCCAGCAGCTCGATCGGACAGGGGAACACCGGGGAGCTGTTTTTT.

This clonotype has at least ten counts. The chain has TRBV30 and TRBJ1-5; 11 bases fit TRBD1. Trimming cost V 5 bases and J 6 bases; bases outside gene matches: 3. CDR3 length equals 13 residues. Germline V gives CDR1 GTSNPN, CDR2 SVGIG (reference sequence). The CDR3 nucleotides are TGTGCCTGGGGAGGGACAGGGGGTCAGCCCCAGCATTTT. Amino acid sequence: CAWGGTGGQPQHF.

The chain uses TRBV4-1 and TRBJ1-3; TRBD1 might be the D (5 bases). The CDR3 sequence is 16 residues long. V was trimmed by 0 bases and J by 4 bases, leaving 13 bases between them. CDR1 is MGHRA and CDR2 is YSYEKL in the germline V gene. The CDR3 reads CASSQDLEGRGNTIYF. The CDR3 DNA is TGCGCCAGCAGCCAAGATCTTGAGGGGCGCGGAAACACCATATATTTT.

CDR3 DNA: TGTGCCAGCAGTTTACTGCTCCAAACTAGCGAAACCTGGAATGAGCAGTTCTTC. This gives the protein CASSLLLQTSETWNEQFF. This chain uses TRBV28 with TRBJ2-1, with TRBD2 identical over 7 bases. The V gene end was trimmed by 2 bases and the J gene end by 7 bases; junction bases not matched to a gene: 17. There are 18 residues in the CDR3. Germline V gene lookup returns CDR1 MDHEN and CDR2 SYDVKM. The full variable domain, in which reference TRBV28 and TRBJ2-1 provide the parts outside the CDR3, is DVKVTQSSRYLVKRTGEKVFLECVQDMDHENMFWYRQDPGLGLRLIYFSYDVKMKEKGDIPEGYSVSREKKERFSLILESASTNQTSMYLCASSLLLQTSETWNEQFFGPGTRLTVL.

This clonotype was seen repeatedly, ten times or more. The rearrangement links TRBV12-3 or TRBV12-4 to TRBJ1-1, with D uncertain. The CDR3 loop spans 11 amino acids. Between the trimmed V and J ends, which lost 8 bases and 6 bases, there was a span of 10 bases. CDR3 in amino acids: CASLSRAEAFF. The CDR3 DNA reads as TGTGCCAGCCTGTCGCGGGCTGAAGCTTTCTTT.

This rearrangement joins TRBV11-2 to TRBJ2-1, with TRBD2 matching 9 bases. J lost 0 bases, V lost 4 bases, and 19 bases had no gene match. Germline V CDR1 and CDR2: SGHAT, FQNNGV. The CDR3 extends over 21 amino acids. The CDR3 DNA reads TGTGCCAGCAGCTCGCACCCCCACGTTTCTAGCGGGGAGAGCTCCTACAATGAGCAGTTCTTC. It specifies CASSSHPHVSSGESSYNEQFF.